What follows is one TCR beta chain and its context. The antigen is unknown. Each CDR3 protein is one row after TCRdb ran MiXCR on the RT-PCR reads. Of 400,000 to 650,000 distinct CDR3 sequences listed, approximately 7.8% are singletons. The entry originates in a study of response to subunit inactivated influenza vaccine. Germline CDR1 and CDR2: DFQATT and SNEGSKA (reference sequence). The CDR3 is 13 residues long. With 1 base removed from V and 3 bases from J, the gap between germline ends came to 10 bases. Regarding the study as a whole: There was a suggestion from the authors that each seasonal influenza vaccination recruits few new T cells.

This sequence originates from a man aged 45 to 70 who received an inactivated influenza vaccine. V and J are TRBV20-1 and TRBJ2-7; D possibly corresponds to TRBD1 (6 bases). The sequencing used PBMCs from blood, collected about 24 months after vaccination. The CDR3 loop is CSARVGRGYEQYF. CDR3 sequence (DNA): TGCAGTGCTAGAGTTGGCAGGGGCTACGAGCAGTACTTC.